These 4 T cell receptor beta chains were all obtained from the same sample, sequenced in a study of early T cells in non-severe SARS-CoV-2 infection. TCRdb analysed the 5' RACE reads with MiXCR anew, one entry per CDR3 protein. This table holds about 110,000 distinct CDR3 sequences, approximately 12% found once. Sequenced sample: whole blood. Receptors originate from an adult who was a healthcare worker with PCR-confirmed SARS-CoV-2 infection or an uninfected control (not recorded which).

The genes are TRBV27 and TRBJ1-5, with 9 bases matching TRBD1. CDR1 and CDR2 (germline): MNHEY, SMNVEV (reference sequence). After removal of 5 bases from V and 0 bases from J, the junction contained 8 bases not matched to a gene. This CDR3 region has 17 residues. This CDR3 is CASSPGQGYYSNQPQHF. CDR3 in DNA: TGTGCCAGCAGTCCGGGACAGGGATATTATAGCAATCAGCCCCAGCATTTT.

Ten or more counts support this clonotype. The V call is TRBV18, the J call TRBJ1-1; a weak D match, TRBD1 (6 bases). The V end lost 0 bases, the J end lost 1 base, and 9 bases lay between the germline ends. Germline V gives CDR1 KGHSH, CDR2 LQKENI. This CDR3 spans 15 amino acids. Written as DNA, the CDR3 is TGTGCCAGCTCACCACCGGTGACAGGGAACACTGAAGCTTTCTTT. Translating gives CASSPPVTGNTEAFF.

In this sample, this clonotype turned up many times. The chain uses TRBV6-4 and TRBJ2-2; D unresolved. This CDR3 spans 13 amino acids. Trimming left V 2 bases short and J 1 base short, with 2 bases between. The V gene's germline CDR1 is MRHNA and CDR2 SNTAGT. The CDR3 region has the DNA TGTGCCAGCAGTGACGGGAACACCGGGGAGCTGTTTTTT. Its translation: CASSDGNTGELFF.

The chain employs TRBV7-8 and TRBJ2-6; D gene uncertain. Germline V gene sequence: CDR1 SGHVS, CDR2 FQNEAQ. CDR3 length equals 14 residues. The ends were cut back, 5 bases at V and 4 bases at J, with 9 bases in the middle. CDR3 loop: CASSPGPGANVLTF. CDR3 nucleotides: TGTGCCAGCAGCCCAGGCCCGGGGGCCAACGTCCTGACTTTC.